One and the same sample provided the 14 T cell receptor beta chains below, sequenced in a study of blood T cell repertoires in COVID-19. The method was immunoSEQ multiplex PCR; TCRdb's version includes in-frame clones alone and lacks a portion of them. The sample has hundreds of thousands of clones, 85% to 90% seen once. The sample consisted of peripheral blood. Source of these receptors: a man aged 18-30 years with COVID-19, enrolled during active disease.

This chain uses TRBV7-2 with TRBJ2-3, with 13 bases matching TRBD2. The CDR3 is 15 residues long. In germline, CDR1 is SGHTA, CDR2 FQGNSA. The chain's CDR3 is CAETQLAGGPDTQYF. The DNA for the CDR3 is TGTGCTGAAACCCAACTAGCGGGGGGGCCAGATACGCAGTATTTT.

The chain carries TRBV27 and TRBJ1-5, with D possibly matching TRBD1 (6 bases). The CDR3 loop spans 14 amino acids. The V and J ends lost 2 bases and 6 bases respectively, with 11 bases between them. Per the germline V gene, CDR1 is MNHEY and CDR2 is SMNVEV (reference sequence). The CDR3 bases are TGTGCCAGCAGTTTAACAGGGCAAGGTCAGCCCCAGCATTTT. Encoded protein: CASSLTGQGQPQHF.

This chain connects TRBV5-4 to TRBJ1-6; TRBD1 matches at 8 bases. Germline loops: CDR1 SGHNT, CDR2 YYREEE (reference sequence). The CDR3 runs to 15 residues. V dropped 0 bases and J dropped 10; count of bases not matched to a gene: 6. The CDR3 sequence: CASSLGQGAQSPLHF. The CDR3 region has the DNA TGTGCCAGCAGCTTGGGGCAGGGGGCGCAATCACCCCTCCACTTT.

Of note for this clone: Distinct nucleotide sequences in the sample also encode this CDR3. The CDR3 loop reads CASSLDRGGTDTQYF. DNA of the CDR3: TGTGCCAGCAGCTTAGACAGGGGAGGGACAGATACGCAGTATTTT. The chain uses TRBV11-2 and TRBJ2-3; D is possibly TRBD2 (7 bases). The germline V gene has CDR1 SGHAT and CDR2 FQNNGV. Trimming left V 0 bases short and J 3 bases short, with 10 bases between. The CDR3 sequence is 15 residues long.

The V and J genes are TRBV18 and TRBJ2-5; D possibly corresponds to TRBD1 (6 bases). Germline lookup yields CDR1 KGHSH and CDR2 LQKENI. The V end lost 5 bases, the J end lost 5 bases, and 15 bases lay between the germline ends. The CDR3 runs 14 residues. In DNA form, the CDR3 reads TGTGCCAGCTCAGCCCCTACAGGGACGGAGACCCAGTACTTC. Protein sequence: CASSAPTGTETQYF.

The chain combines TRBV5-1 with TRBJ1-3; D is possibly TRBD1 (6 bases). Germline V gene data show CDR1 as SGHRS and CDR2 as YFSETQ. The CDR3 length is 14 residues. V shed 0 bases and J shed 9 bases, with 13 bases lying between them. Here the CDR3 reads CASSLDREGSTIYF. The DNA for the CDR3 is TGCGCCAGCAGCTTGGACAGGGAGGGTAGCACCATATATTTT.

This chain links TRBV27 with TRBJ2-5; 7 bases line up with TRBD2. V lost 6 bases to trimming and J lost 5 bases; unmatched junction nucleotides: 9. Germline V gene lookup returns CDR1 MNHEY and CDR2 SMNVEV (reference sequence). The CDR3 runs to 14 residues. In DNA form, the CDR3 reads TGTGCCAGCAGCGTCGGGGGGAATTGGGAGACCCAGTACTTC. It is translated as CASSVGGNWETQYF.

The chain combines TRBV6-5 with TRBJ2-7, with D perhaps matching TRBD1 (6 bases). V was clipped by 1 base and J by 6 bases, with 10 bases between them. The germline V gene encodes CDR1 MNHEY and CDR2 SVGAGI. The length of the CDR3 is 13 residues. The CDR3 DNA reads as TGTGCCAGCAGTTACTTGACAGGCACCGAGCAGTACTTC. This sequence encodes CASSYLTGTEQYF.

The CDR3 DNA is TGCAGCGTTGAGAGCCGGGCTTCGGGAACTGAAGCTTTCTTT. Translation: CSVESRASGTEAFF. The rearrangement uses TRBV29-1 and TRBJ1-1, with D uncertain. The CDR3 spans 14 residues. The germline V gene encodes CDR1 SQVTM and CDR2 ANQGSEA. V dropped 3 bases and J dropped 5 bases, with 16 bases sitting between them. Filled out from reference TRBV29-1 and TRBJ1-1, the complete variable domain reads SAVISQKPSRDICQRGTSLTIQCQVDSQVTMMFWYRQQPGQSLTLIATANQGSEATYESGFVIDKFPISRPNLTFSTLTVSNMSPEDSSIYLCSVESRASGTEAFFGQGTRLTVV.

This clone was detected only once. The V gene is TRBV2, the J gene TRBJ1-2; D is unclear. V dropped 4 bases and J dropped 6 bases, with 12 bases sitting between them. Germline CDR1 reads SNHLY; CDR2 reads FYNNEI. The CDR3 loop spans 13 amino acids. The CDR3 DNA is TGTGCCAGCAGTGCACAGACCGGCGATGGCTACACCTTC. Its protein is CASSAQTGDGYTF. Drawing the rest from reference TRBV2 and TRBJ1-2, the complete variable domain is EPEVTQTPSHQVTQMGQEVILRCVPISNHLYFYWYRQILGQKVEFLVSFYNNEISEKSEIFDDQFSVERPDGSNFTLKIRSTKLEDSAMYFCASSAQTGDGYTFGSGTRLTVV.

This chain links TRBV3-1 (or the pseudogene TRBV3-2) with TRBJ2-3; 8 nucleotides agree with TRBD2. Germline CDR1 reads LGHDT; CDR2 reads YNNKEL (reference sequence). The CDR3 totals 14 residues. The ends lost 0 bases at V and 6 bases at J; junction bases unmatched: 2. The chain's CDR3 is CASSQDRGGDTQYF. The CDR3 nucleotides are TGTGCCAGCAGCCAAGATCGGGGGGGGGATACGCAGTATTTT.

With respect to this clone: This same CDR3 is encoded by further DNA sequences in the sample. The V and J genes are TRBV5-4 and TRBJ2-3; D gene ambiguous. V shed 3 bases and J shed 3 bases, with 5 bases lying between them. The CDR3 runs to 12 residues. Germline V gene lookup returns CDR1 SGHNT and CDR2 YYREEE (reference sequence). The DNA of the CDR3 is TGTGCCAGCAGCTCTATTACAGATACGCAGTATTTT. As protein: CASSSITDTQYF.

The chain carries TRBV6-1 and TRBJ2-6; TRBD1 is a possible D gene (6 bases). With 3 bases removed from V and 1 base from J, the gap between germline ends came to 7 bases. Germline loops: CDR1 MNHNS, CDR2 SASEGT. The CDR3 extends over 15 amino acids. For the CDR3, the DNA is TGTGCCAGCAGTGAGGGGGCGTCTGGGGCCAACGTCCTGACTTTC. Amino acids: CASSEGASGANVLTF.

The gene calls are TRBV6-1 and TRBJ1-2; TRBD1 might be the D (6 bases). The CDR3 extends over 14 amino acids. CDR1 MNHNS and CDR2 SASEGT come from the germline V gene. V lost 1 base and J 5 bases, leaving 11 bases between the germline ends. The CDR3 spells CASSEVAGAYGYTF. The DNA of the CDR3 is TGTGCCAGCAGTGAAGTAGCAGGGGCGTATGGCTACACCTTC.